Each of the 21 T cell receptor beta chains below was sequenced from the same sample in a study of identical twins. TCRdb fed the 5' RACE reads into MiXCR, producing one record per CDR3 protein. The sample lists approximately 260,000 distinct CDR3 sequences, around 15% seen once, with under 9.5% in the top ten. Material: memory (CD45RO+) T cells sorted from blood. All receptors derive from a woman younger than 30 in good health.

This clonotype has only a few counts. This rearrangement joins TRBV5-1 to TRBJ2-1; D uncertain. The CDR3 extends over 14 amino acids. Per germline, CDR1 SGHRS and CDR2 YFSETQ. V lost 0 bases to trimming and J lost 8 bases, with 12 bases between them. CDR3 DNA sequence: TGCGCCAGCAGCTTGGGTGGCCCTCGAGATGAGCAGTTCTTC. It yields the protein CASSLGGPRDEQFF.

This clonotype has ten or more counts. The chain combines TRBV5-1 with TRBJ2-4, with 8 bases fitting TRBD1. The germline CDR1 and CDR2 sequences are SGHRS and YFSETQ. This CDR3 contains 15 residues. Trimming at V came to 4 bases and at J to 4 bases, leaving 7 bases not matched to a gene. The CDR3 sequence: CASSTSGQGKNIQYF. The CDR3 nucleotides read TGCGCCAGCAGCACCAGCGGACAGGGTAAAAACATTCAGTACTTC.

The rearrangement links TRBV7-9 to TRBJ1-4; 10 nucleotides align to TRBD1. The CDR3 is 13 residues long. J lost 5 bases, V lost 8 bases, and 2 bases had no gene match. Germline V gene sequence: CDR1 SEHNR, CDR2 FQNEAQ (reference sequence). CDR3 sequence (DNA): TGTGCCAGCGGGGGACAGGGGAATGAAAAACTGTTTTTT. Its protein product is CASGGQGNEKLFF.

The rearrangement joins TRBV20-1 to TRBJ2-5, with D perhaps being TRBD1 or TRBD2 (5 bases each). The ends were cut back, 3 bases at V and 4 bases at J, with 12 bases in the middle. CDR3 length equals 13 residues. CDR1 is DFQATT and CDR2 is SNEGSKA in the germline V gene (reference sequence). CDR3 DNA sequence: TGCAGTGCTAGGAGGGGCCTCCGAGAGACCCAGTACTTC. It yields the protein CSARRGLRETQYF.

This clonotype showed up just a few times. J is TRBJ2-1 and V is TRBV20-1; D is undetermined. With 3 bases removed from V and 1 base from J, the gap between germline ends came to 7 bases. CDR1 is DFQATT and CDR2 is SNEGSKA in the germline V gene (reference sequence). CDR3 size: 13 residues. The CDR3 DNA reads as TGCAGTGCTAGTCTGGGTTCCTACAATGAGCAGTTCTTC. Its protein product is CSASLGSYNEQFF.

This clonotype was counted a few times. V gene TRBV9 combines with J gene TRBJ2-4, with 8 bases lining up with TRBD2. V lost 3 bases to trimming and J lost 5 bases; unmatched junction nucleotides: 4. This CDR3 contains 14 residues. Germline V gene sequence: CDR1 SGDLS, CDR2 YYNGEE. Written as DNA, the CDR3 is TGTGCCAGCAGCGCGGGGGGGCTCCAAAACATTCAGTACTTC. It specifies CASSAGGLQNIQYF. Filled out from reference TRBV9 and TRBJ2-4, the complete variable domain reads DSGVTQTPKHLITATGQRVTLRCSPRSGDLSVYWYQQSLDQGLQFLIQYYNGEERAKGNILERFSAQQFPDLHSELNLSSLELGDSALYFCASSAGGLQNIQYFGAGTRLSVL.

V usage is TRBV14 and J usage is TRBJ1-1; unclear D gene. The V end was cut by 4 bases, the J end by 0 bases, with 6 bases between. The CDR3 spans 13 residues. Germline CDR1 reads SGHDN; CDR2 reads FVKESK. The DNA for the CDR3 is TGTGCCAGCAGCCGATACATGAACACTGAAGCTTTCTTT. It specifies CASSRYMNTEAFF.

The chain is built from TRBV5-1 and TRBJ2-3; 10 bases are a match to TRBD2. V shed 4 bases and J 5 bases; nucleotides not matched to a gene: 7. This CDR3 spans 15 amino acids. The germline CDR1 and CDR2 sequences are SGHRS and YFSETQ. The CDR3, as DNA: TGCGCCAGCAGCAGGAGCGGGGGGGCCTTAGATACGCAGTATTTT. Its translation is CASSRSGGALDTQYF.

Details on this clonotype: One end of the junction does not line up with germline, which may come from a read error. The V gene is TRBV3-1, the J gene TRBJ2-7; 8 nucleotides agree with TRBD2. Germline V lookup: CDR1 LGHDT, CDR2 YNNKEL (reference sequence). CDR3 size: 17 residues. The CDR3 coding sequence is TGTGCCAGCTGCCAAGATCTCGGGGGGGGGAACTCCTACGAGCAGTACTTC. Protein product: CASCQDLGGGNSYEQYF.

This clonotype was found a few times. J is TRBJ2-1 and V is TRBV20-1, with a tentative D call TRBD2 (7 bases). V shed 3 bases and J shed 6 bases, with 9 bases lying between them. CDR1 and CDR2 (germline): DFQATT, SNEGSKA (reference sequence). The CDR3 runs 12 residues. The CDR3 protein is CSARGGGNEQFF. The DNA of the CDR3 is TGCAGTGCTAGGGGAGGGGGCAATGAGCAGTTCTTC.

V gene TRBV6-1 combines with J gene TRBJ2-5; 8 bases match TRBD1. This CDR3 spans 14 amino acids. CDR1 MNHNS and CDR2 SASEGT come from the germline V gene. Trimming took 3 bases from V and 9 from J; bases not matched to a gene: 9. The CDR3 loop is CASSEDRDSSAQYF. The DNA of the CDR3 is TGTGCCAGCAGTGAGGACAGGGACTCCTCGGCCCAGTACTTC.

This clonotype occurred many times. The chain combines TRBV5-1 with TRBJ2-2; no clear D. The CDR3 has 12 residues. Trimming removed 5 bases from V and 8 bases from J, with 10 bases in between. Germline loops: CDR1 SGHRS, CDR2 YFSETQ. The CDR3 nucleotides read TGCGCCAGCAGAACAGATAGAGGGGAGCTGTTTTTT. It codes for CASRTDRGELFF.

V usage is TRBV5-1 and J usage is TRBJ2-7, with TRBD2 as a possible D gene (6 bases). V lost 7 bases, J lost 2 bases, and 13 bases lay in between. CDR3 size: 13 residues. Germline V lookup: CDR1 SGHRS, CDR2 YFSETQ. The CDR3 DNA sequence: TGCGCCAGCGGATCTAGCGCAACCTACGAGCAGTACTTC. Amino acids: CASGSSATYEQYF.

The chain combines TRBV10-3 with TRBJ2-3; TRBD2 matches at 13 bases. V trimming: 6 bases; J trimming: 3 bases; junction bases outside the gene matches: 3. The CDR3 totals 15 residues. Germline lookup yields CDR1 ENHRY and CDR2 SYGVKD. The CDR3 DNA sequence: TGTGCCATCAGCTTACTAGCGGGAGGGACAGATACGCAGTATTTT. As protein: CAISLLAGGTDTQYF.

This clonotype was seen at least ten times. The chain links TRBV12-3 or TRBV12-4 to TRBJ2-3; D gene ambiguous. Trimming stripped 6 bases from V and 6 bases from J, with 10 bases between. The CDR3 spans 12 residues. CDR3 DNA sequence: TGTGCCAGCAGCTACTCTCGGGATACGCAGTATTTT. Encoded protein: CASSYSRDTQYF.

The V and J genes are TRBV12-5 and TRBJ2-1; D is unresolved. With 3 bases removed from V and 9 bases from J, the gap between germline ends came to 9 bases. CDR3 size: 12 residues. Germline V gene sequence: CDR1 LGHNT, CDR2 FRNRAP. CDR3 DNA sequence: TGTGCTAGTGGTTTATCAATTAGTGAGCAGTTCTTC. Translation gives CASGLSISEQFF. The full variable domain, with the rest looked up from reference TRBV12-5 and TRBJ2-1, is DARVTQTPRHKVTEMGQEVTMRCQPILGHNTVFWYRQTMMQGLELLAYFRNRAPLDDSGMPKDRFSAEMPDATLATLKIQPSEPRDSAVYFCASGLSISEQFFGPGTRLTVL.

This clonotype turned up a few times. The V and J genes are TRBV20-1 and TRBJ1-2, with 8 positions matching TRBD1. The germline V gene has CDR1 DFQATT and CDR2 SNEGSKA (reference sequence). The V and J ends lost 4 bases and 6 bases, in that order; junction bases with no gene match: 10. The CDR3 runs to 14 residues. Written as DNA, the CDR3 is TGCAGTGCTAAAACTCGACAGGGGACGAATGGCTACACCTTC. Translated: CSAKTRQGTNGYTF.

This clonotype was seen only a few times. This sequence joins TRBV11-1 and TRBJ2-3; 9 bases map to TRBD2. The CDR3 has 18 amino acids. CDR1 SGHAT and CDR2 FQDESV come from the germline V gene (reference sequence). V shed 0 bases, J shed 4 bases, and the junction held 11 bases outside the gene matches. The CDR3 nucleotides read TGTGCCAGCAGCTTAGCGCAAGGCGGGGGGGCCGGGGCAGATACGCAGTATTTT. Translated, it gives CASSLAQGGGAGADTQYF.

The CDR3 reads CASSLIRAAGELFF. The CDR3 DNA is TGTGCCAGCAGCTTAATCAGGGCCGCCGGGGAGCTGTTTTTT. The chain recombines TRBV7-2 with TRBJ2-2, with TRBD1 as a possible D gene (5 bases). Germline V gives CDR1 SGHTA, CDR2 FQGNSA. This CDR3 spans 14 amino acids. V lost 2 bases and J lost 6, with 10 bases in between.

This clonotype turned up a few times. The chain joins TRBV11-3 to TRBJ2-1; 13 bases agree with TRBD2. The CDR3 length is 14 residues. Germline trimming cut 5 bases from V and 9 bases from J; bases unmatched to any gene: 4. Germline V CDR1 and CDR2: SGHNT, YENEEA. The CDR3, as DNA: TGTGCCAGCAGCGCTACTAGCGGGGGGGGTGAGCAGTTCTTC. Its protein product is CASSATSGGGEQFF.

This rearrangement joins TRBV3-1 to TRBJ2-7, with 8 bases that match TRBD2. This CDR3 is 15 amino acids long. V dropped 4 bases and J dropped 2; count of bases not matched to a gene: 7. CDR1 LGHDT and CDR2 YNNKEL come from the germline V gene (reference sequence). This chain's CDR3 is CASSLPGLVTYEQYF. The DNA for the CDR3 is TGTGCCAGCAGCCTACCGGGACTAGTAACCTACGAGCAGTACTTC.